The 21 T cell receptor beta chains below all came from one sample that was sequenced in a study of blood T cell repertoires in COVID-19. Using immunoSEQ multiplex PCR, the repertoire was profiled, and TCRdb retains in-frame clones only, with some absent. The data show tens of thousands of clones, with 70% to 90% seen just once and around 28% held by the top ten. The specimen sequenced was peripheral blood. The receptors shown here come from a man over 45 with acute or convalescent COVID-19.

The chain recombines TRBV9 with TRBJ1-4, with D possibly being TRBD1 (5 bases). Germline V gene data show CDR1 as SGDLS and CDR2 as YYNGEE. V was clipped by 4 bases and J by 0 bases, with 13 bases between them. This CDR3 comprises 16 residues. The CDR3 coding sequence is TGTGCCAGCAGCCCTAGGGACTCAGCAACTAATGAAAAACTGTTTTTT. This translates into CASSPRDSATNEKLFF.

This clone was picked up a small number of times. An end of the junction does not agree with germline; a read error may underlie this. This chain uses TRBV9 with TRBJ2-2; 8 nucleotides align to TRBD1. CDR3 size: 15 residues. Germline assignment: CDR1 SGDLS and CDR2 YYNGEE. This CDR3 is CASSVGGQDHRGAVF. In nucleotides, the CDR3 is TGTGCCAGCAGCGTAGGGGGACAGGATCACCGGGGAGCTGTTTTT. Combining the CDR3 with reference TRBV9 and TRBJ2-2 gives the whole variable domain DSGVTQTPKHLITATGQRVTLRCSPRSGDLSVYWYQQSLDQGLQFLIQYYNGEERAKGNILERFSAQQFPDLHSELNLSSLELGDSALYFCASSVGGQDHRGAVFGEGSRLTVL.

This clone occurred once. The rearrangement uses TRBV5-1 and TRBJ1-2; 8 nucleotides align to TRBD1. The CDR3 consists of 13 residues. V was pared by 4 bases and J by 4 bases, with 3 bases of the junction left unmatched. Germline V gene data show CDR1 as SGHRS and CDR2 as YFSETQ. In nucleotides, the CDR3 is TGCGCCAGCAGCCAGGACAGGGTCTATGGCTACACCTTC. This gives the protein CASSQDRVYGYTF.

This clone has just one count. This chain connects TRBV5-6 to TRBJ2-5; 11 nucleotides agree with TRBD1. The junction had 8 bases not matched to a gene; V was cut back by 5 bases and J by 2 bases. The germline gives CDR1 SGHDT, CDR2 YYEEEE. This CDR3 has 16 amino acids. CDR3 in DNA: TGTGCCAGCAGGAAACGGGACAGGGGGATTCAAGAGACCCAGTACTTC. As protein: CASRKRDRGIQETQYF.

The V gene is TRBV27, the J gene TRBJ2-7; no firm D call. Germline-derived CDR1 and CDR2 are MNHEY and SMNVEV (reference sequence). The CDR3 consists of 16 residues. Trimming shortened V by 0 bases and J by 4 bases, and 16 bases separated the two germline ends. This CDR3 is CASSLSQSEFPYEQYF. The CDR3 DNA reads TGTGCCAGCAGTTTATCCCAGTCGGAGTTCCCTTACGAGCAGTACTTC.

V and J are TRBV6-2 or TRBV6-3 and TRBJ2-7; 9 bases match TRBD2. Germline V gene lookup returns CDR1 MNHEY and CDR2 SVGEGT. With 2 bases clipped from V and 2 bases from J, the junction kept 4 bases outside the gene matches. The CDR3 length is 15 residues. CDR3 coding DNA: TGTGCCAGCAGTTACAGGGCTAGCGGGGCCTACGAGCAGTACTTC. It yields the protein CASSYRASGAYEQYF.

CDR3 bases: TGTGCCAGCAGTGAGCAGGGCTTAGCTAACTATGGCTACACCTTC. This gives the protein CASSEQGLANYGYTF. This chain joins TRBV2 and TRBJ1-2; weak D call: TRBD1 (5 bases). This CDR3 comprises 15 residues. In germline, CDR1 is SNHLY, CDR2 FYNNEI. V gave up 3 bases and J gave up 0 bases, with 11 bases separating them.

The V gene is TRBV3-1 (or the pseudogene TRBV3-2), the J gene TRBJ1-1; the D gene is possibly TRBD1 (5 bases). Trimming left V 1 base short and J 4 bases short, with 10 bases between. This CDR3 is built from 14 residues. The V gene's germline CDR1 is LGHDT and CDR2 YNNKEL (reference sequence). In DNA, the CDR3 is TGTGCCAGCAGCCAAGCAGGGTTGTCCACTGAAGCTTTCTTT. This gives the protein CASSQAGLSTEAFF.

The CDR3 DNA reads as TGTGCCAGCAGCCCGACGACAGGGTCCCGGGAAAAACTGTTTTTT. Translating gives CASSPTTGSREKLFF. The rearrangement joins TRBV9 to TRBJ1-4; 7 bases are a match to TRBD1. Trimming removed 4 bases from V and 8 bases from J; junction bases left unmatched: 11. This CDR3 has 15 amino acids. CDR1 and CDR2 from the germline V gene are SGDLS and YYNGEE.

This chain connects TRBV5-1 to TRBJ2-1; 9 positions match TRBD1. Germline CDR1 and CDR2: SGHRS and YFSETQ. V gave up 4 bases and J gave up 1 base; unmatched junction bases: 6. The CDR3 is 16 residues long. The CDR3 reads CASSGEGQGSYNEQFF. The CDR3 coding sequence is TGCGCCAGCAGCGGAGAAGGACAGGGGTCCTACAATGAGCAGTTCTTC.

This clone was detected only once. The V and J genes are TRBV5-8 and TRBJ1-4, with 9 bases fitting TRBD1. The CDR3 is 15 residues long. Germline V CDR1 and CDR2: SGHTS, YDEGEE. J lost 7 bases, V lost 5 bases, and 9 bases had no gene match. The DNA of the CDR3 is TGTGCCAGCAGTTATCCGGGACAGGGAGGTGAAAAACTGTTTTTT. Protein: CASSYPGQGGEKLFF. Based on the CDR3 plus reference TRBV5-8 and TRBJ1-4, the full variable domain is EAGVTQSPTHLIKTRGQQATLRCSPISGHTSVYWYQQALGLGLQFLLWYDEGEERNRGNFPPRFSGRQFPNYSSELNVNALELEDSALYLCASSYPGQGGEKLFFGSGTQLSVL.

The chain recombines TRBV3-1 (or the pseudogene TRBV3-2) with TRBJ2-5; 7 positions agree with TRBD2. The CDR3 runs 15 residues. The germline V gene has CDR1 LGHDT and CDR2 YNNKEL (reference sequence). V trimming: 3 bases; J trimming: 5 bases; junction bases outside the gene matches: 9. As DNA, the CDR3 is TGTGCCAGCAGCCAGAGCGGGACGTCTATTGAGACCCAGTACTTC. Encoded protein: CASSQSGTSIETQYF.

This clone has more than one count but fewer than ten. CDR3 bases: TGTGCCAGCAGTGAACACATCGCCAATCAGCCCCAGCATTTT. Translation: CASSEHIANQPQHF. The V gene is TRBV6-1, the J gene TRBJ1-5; no definite D call. There are 14 residues in the CDR3. Trimming removed 2 bases at V and 3 bases at J, with 8 bases between. From germline, CDR1 is MNHNS and CDR2 SASEGT.

The chain uses TRBV5-1 and TRBJ2-3; 9 bases are shared with TRBD1. The junction had 8 bases not matched to a gene; V was cut back by 4 bases and J by 2 bases. Germline V gene data show CDR1 as SGHRS and CDR2 as YFSETQ. This CDR3 has 16 residues. This CDR3 reads CASSPGTGSFTDTQYF. The CDR3, as DNA: TGCGCCAGCAGCCCCGGGACAGGGTCCTTCACAGATACGCAGTATTTT.

V usage is TRBV3-1 (or the pseudogene TRBV3-2) and J usage is TRBJ2-7; 8 bases agree with TRBD2. The V segment lost 4 bases and the J segment 7 bases; nucleotides outside the gene matches: 3. This CDR3 has 12 residues. Germline V gene lookup returns CDR1 LGHDT and CDR2 YNNKEL (reference sequence). The DNA of the CDR3 is TGTGCCAGCAGCCCATTAGCGGGGGAGCAGTACTTC. Encoded protein: CASSPLAGEQYF.

The gene calls are TRBV5-8 and TRBJ2-5; tentative D call: TRBD2 (5 bases). Germline CDR1 is SGHTS and CDR2 is YDEGEE. This CDR3 has 13 amino acids. V shed 2 bases and J shed 2 bases, with 7 bases lying between them. The CDR3 nucleotides are TGTGCCAGCAGCTTCGGGGAGCAAGAGACCCAGTACTTC. Translation gives CASSFGEQETQYF.

There are a few counts of this clone. The CDR3 protein is CASSWDSPYEQYF. The CDR3 DNA follows: TGCGCCAGCAGCTGGGACAGCCCCTACGAGCAGTACTTC. The chain joins TRBV5-1 to TRBJ2-7; 7 positions match TRBD1. V shed 3 bases and J 2 bases; nucleotides not matched to a gene: 2. The CDR3 loop spans 13 amino acids. The V gene's germline CDR1 is SGHRS and CDR2 YFSETQ. The complete variable domain, with remaining parts taken from reference TRBV5-1 and TRBJ2-7, reads KAGVTQTPRYLIKTRGQQVTLSCSPISGHRSVSWYQQTPGQGLQFLFEYFSETQRNKGNFPGRFSGRQFSNSRSEMNVSTLELGDSALYLCASSWDSPYEQYFGPGTRLTVT.

The chain has TRBV18 and TRBJ1-6, with 8 bases identical to TRBD1. CDR3 size: 14 residues. V shed 3 bases, J shed 10 bases, and the junction held 5 bases outside the gene matches. Germline-derived CDR1 and CDR2 are KGHSH and LQKENI. The CDR3 is CASSPGQGQSPLHF. CDR3 nucleotide sequence: TGTGCCAGCTCACCCGGACAGGGACAATCACCCCTCCACTTT.

The V gene is TRBV9, the J gene TRBJ2-2, with D unclear. The germline CDR1 and CDR2 sequences are SGDLS and YYNGEE. Trimming removed 0 bases at V and 3 bases at J, with 6 bases between. The CDR3 totals 14 residues. The CDR3 DNA follows: TGTGCCAGCAGCGTAGTACAATACACCGGGGAGCTGTTTTTT. Its protein is CASSVVQYTGELFF.

The chain recombines TRBV30 with TRBJ1-4; weak D call: TRBD1 (5 bases). Trimming removed 8 bases at V and 7 bases at J, with 14 bases between. Germline-derived CDR1 and CDR2 are GTSNPN and SVGIG (reference sequence). The CDR3 has 12 residues. In DNA, the CDR3 is TGTGCCGGCAGGCGGGACGCTGAAAAACTGTTTTTT. This translates into CAGRRDAEKLFF. The variable domain in full, with the rest retrieved from reference TRBV30 and TRBJ1-4, is SQTIHQWPATLVQPVGSPLSLECTVEGTSNPNLYWYRQAAGRGLQLLFYSVGIGQISSEVPQNLSASRPQDRQFILSSKKLLLSDSGFYLCAGRRDAEKLFFGSGTQLSVL.

The chain combines TRBV27 with TRBJ2-7; a weak D match, TRBD1 (5 bases). Between the trimmed V and J ends, which lost 4 bases and 7 bases, there was a span of 23 bases. In germline, CDR1 is MNHEY, CDR2 SMNVEV (reference sequence). CDR3 length: 16 residues. CDR3 in amino acids: CASSSPIRGQLGEQYF. CDR3 in DNA: TGTGCCAGCAGTTCACCCATACGAGGACAACTTGGGGAGCAGTACTTC.